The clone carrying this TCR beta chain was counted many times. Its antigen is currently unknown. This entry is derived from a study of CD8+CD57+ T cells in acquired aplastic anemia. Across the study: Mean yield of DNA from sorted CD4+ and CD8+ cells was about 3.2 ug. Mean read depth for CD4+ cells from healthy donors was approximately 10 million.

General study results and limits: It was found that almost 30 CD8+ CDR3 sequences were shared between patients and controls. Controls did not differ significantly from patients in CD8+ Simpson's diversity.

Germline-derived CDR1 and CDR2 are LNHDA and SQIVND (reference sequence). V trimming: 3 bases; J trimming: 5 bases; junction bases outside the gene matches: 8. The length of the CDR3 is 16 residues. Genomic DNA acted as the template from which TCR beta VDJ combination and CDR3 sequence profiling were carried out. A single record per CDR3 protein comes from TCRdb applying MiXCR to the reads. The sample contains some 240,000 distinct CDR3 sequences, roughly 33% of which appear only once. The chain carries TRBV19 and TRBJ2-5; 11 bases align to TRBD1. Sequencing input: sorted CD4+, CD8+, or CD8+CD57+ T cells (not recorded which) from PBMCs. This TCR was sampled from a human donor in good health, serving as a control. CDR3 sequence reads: CASSMPGQGARETQYF. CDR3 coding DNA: TGTGCCAGTAGTATGCCCGGACAGGGGGCTCGGGAGACCCAGTACTTC.